These 4 T cell receptor beta chains originate from one sample sequenced in a study of response to subunit inactivated influenza vaccine. One entry per CDR3 protein results from TCRdb running MiXCR on the RT-PCR reads. Of about 160,000 distinct CDR3 sequences listed, approximately 10% are singletons. This specimen was non-naive T cells sorted from PBMCs, taken roughly 46 days after vaccination. The receptor source for this set is a man in his fifties or sixties who received an inactivated influenza vaccine.

This clonotype was seen at least ten times. The CDR3 reads CAIGGQGAYEQYF. The CDR3 DNA reads TGTGCCATCGGGGGACAGGGAGCCTACGAGCAGTACTTC. The rearrangement uses TRBV10-3 and TRBJ2-7, with TRBD1 matching 9 bases. CDR3 length: 13 amino acids. The ends lost 8 bases at V and 2 bases at J; junction bases unmatched: 4. Germline CDR1 and CDR2: ENHRY and SYGVKD.

This clonotype was seen repeatedly, ten times or more. CDR3 coding DNA: TGCAGTGCTGGACGAGCGGGAGGGGGAGACGAGCAGTTCTTC. This gives the protein CSAGRAGGGDEQFF. The chain employs TRBV20-1 and TRBJ2-1; 10 bases match TRBD2. V was clipped by 5 bases and J by 10 bases; unmatched bases: 11. The CDR3 length is 14 residues. The germline V gene has CDR1 DFQATT and CDR2 SNEGSKA (reference sequence).

This clonotype was seen at least ten times. The chain links TRBV20-1 to TRBJ2-7; 9 bases are a match to TRBD2. The CDR3 has 14 residues. CDR1 and CDR2 (germline): DFQATT, SNEGSKA (reference sequence). In DNA form, the CDR3 reads TGCAGCGTAGTAGCGGGAGACGGTGGGTACGAGCAGTACTTC. Translating it yields CSVVAGDGGYEQYF.

The CDR3, as DNA: TGTGCCAGCAGTTACGGGGCCAACTCTGGAAACACCATATATTTT. Protein product: CASSYGANSGNTIYF. This sequence joins TRBV6-5 and TRBJ1-3; TRBD1 is a possible D gene (5 bases). Per the germline V gene, CDR1 is MNHEY and CDR2 is SVGAGI. CDR3 size: 15 residues. V dropped 2 bases and J dropped 0 bases, with 8 bases sitting between them.